The sequence of this T cell receptor (beta chain) was determined in a study of blood T cell repertoires in COVID-19. Study-level background: The United States, Italy and Spain supplied acute and convalescent COVID-19 samples. The analysed material was cDNA or gDNA that came from T cells, B-cell-depleted T cells, or PBMCs.

Symptom resolution, clearance, or two negative PCRs marked the recovered donors of Cohort 3. Assay used: immunoSEQ multiplex PCR; TCRdb lists only in-frame clones, some missing. The sample contains around 280,000 clones, roughly 85% of which appear only once. The CDR3 covers 12 residues. V lost 9 bases, J lost 7 bases, and 9 bases stayed unmatched. The V gene's germline CDR1 is MNHEY and CDR2 SMNVEV (reference sequence). The rearrangement joins TRBV27 to TRBJ2-7; 7 bases map to TRBD2. The sample taken for sequencing was PBMCs or T cells enriched from blood (not recorded which). The clonotype comes from a woman aged 40 to 55 who had recovered from COVID-19. DNA of the CDR3: TGTGCCAGTGGGAGGGTTACGGGAGAGCAGTACTTC. Its translation is CASGRVTGEQYF.